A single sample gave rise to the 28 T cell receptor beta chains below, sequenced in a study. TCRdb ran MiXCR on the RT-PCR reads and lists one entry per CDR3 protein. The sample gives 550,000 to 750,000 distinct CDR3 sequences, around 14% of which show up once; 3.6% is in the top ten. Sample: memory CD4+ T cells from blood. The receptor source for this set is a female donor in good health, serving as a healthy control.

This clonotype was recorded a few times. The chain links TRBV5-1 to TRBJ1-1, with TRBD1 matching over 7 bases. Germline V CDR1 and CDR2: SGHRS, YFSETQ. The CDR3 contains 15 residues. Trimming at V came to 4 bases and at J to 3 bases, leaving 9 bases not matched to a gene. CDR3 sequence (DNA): TGCGCCAGCAGCAGGGACAGCCCTCTGGACACTGAAGCTTTCTTT. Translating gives CASSRDSPLDTEAFF.

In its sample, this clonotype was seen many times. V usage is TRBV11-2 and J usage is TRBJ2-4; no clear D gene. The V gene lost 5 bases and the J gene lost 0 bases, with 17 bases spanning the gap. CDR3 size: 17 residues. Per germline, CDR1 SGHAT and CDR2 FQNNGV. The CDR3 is CASSTTSISIAKNIQYF. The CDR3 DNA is TGTGCCAGCAGCACGACGTCTATTTCTATAGCCAAAAACATTCAGTACTTC.

CDR3 sequence reads: CASSRLAAKNIQYF. The CDR3 DNA reads as TGTGCCAGCAGCCGTCTGGCGGCCAAAAACATTCAGTACTTC. The chain is built from TRBV3-1 and TRBJ2-4; no firm D call. Trimming took off 4 bases at V and 1 base at J, with 8 bases between the two ends. The CDR3 loop spans 14 amino acids. Germline CDR1 is LGHDT and CDR2 is YNNKEL (reference sequence).

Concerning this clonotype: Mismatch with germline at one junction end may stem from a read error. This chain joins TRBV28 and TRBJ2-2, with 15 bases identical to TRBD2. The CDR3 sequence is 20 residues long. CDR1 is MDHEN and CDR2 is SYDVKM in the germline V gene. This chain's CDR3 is CASSSGQGGLAGGGTGELFF. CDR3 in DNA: TGTGCTAGCAGTTCTGGACAGGGGGGACTAGCGGGAGGCGGGACCGGGGAGCTGTTTTTT.

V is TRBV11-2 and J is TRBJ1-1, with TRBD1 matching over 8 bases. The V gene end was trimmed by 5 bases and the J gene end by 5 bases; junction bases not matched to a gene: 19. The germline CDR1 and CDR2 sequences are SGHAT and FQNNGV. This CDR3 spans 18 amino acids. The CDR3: CASSPGARTGNLWTEAFF. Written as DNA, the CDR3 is TGTGCCAGCAGCCCAGGCGCCCGGACAGGGAATCTTTGGACTGAAGCTTTCTTT.

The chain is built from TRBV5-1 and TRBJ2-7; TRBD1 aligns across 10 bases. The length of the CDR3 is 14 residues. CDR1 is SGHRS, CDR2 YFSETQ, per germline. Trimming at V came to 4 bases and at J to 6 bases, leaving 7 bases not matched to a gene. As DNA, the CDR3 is TGCGCCAGCAGCGTGACAGGGGGCAATCGCGAGCAGTACTTC. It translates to CASSVTGGNREQYF.

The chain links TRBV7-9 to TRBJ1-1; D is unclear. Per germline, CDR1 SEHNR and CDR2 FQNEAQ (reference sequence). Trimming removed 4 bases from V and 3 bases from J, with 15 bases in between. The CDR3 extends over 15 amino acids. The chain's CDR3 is CASSSQGLRDTEAFF. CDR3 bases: TGTGCCAGCAGCTCCCAAGGGCTCCGGGACACTGAAGCTTTCTTT.

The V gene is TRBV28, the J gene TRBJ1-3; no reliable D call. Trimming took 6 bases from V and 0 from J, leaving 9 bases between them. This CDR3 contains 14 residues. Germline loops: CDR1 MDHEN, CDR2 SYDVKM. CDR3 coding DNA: TGTGCCAGCAGCGAGGGCAACTCTGGAAACACCATATATTTT. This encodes CASSEGNSGNTIYF.

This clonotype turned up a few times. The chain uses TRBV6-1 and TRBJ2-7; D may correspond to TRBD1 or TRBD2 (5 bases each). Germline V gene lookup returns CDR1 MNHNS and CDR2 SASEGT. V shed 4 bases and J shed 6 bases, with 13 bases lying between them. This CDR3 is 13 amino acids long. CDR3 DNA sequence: TGTGCCAGCAGTGCTGGGACGGTGGGCGAGCAGTACTTC. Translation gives CASSAGTVGEQYF.

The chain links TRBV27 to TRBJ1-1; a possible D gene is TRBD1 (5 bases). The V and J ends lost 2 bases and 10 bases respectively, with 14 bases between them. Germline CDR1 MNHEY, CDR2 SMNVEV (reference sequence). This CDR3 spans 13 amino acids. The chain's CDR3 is CASSLGGGFRAFF. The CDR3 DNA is TGTGCCAGCAGTTTAGGTGGGGGATTTAGAGCTTTCTTT.

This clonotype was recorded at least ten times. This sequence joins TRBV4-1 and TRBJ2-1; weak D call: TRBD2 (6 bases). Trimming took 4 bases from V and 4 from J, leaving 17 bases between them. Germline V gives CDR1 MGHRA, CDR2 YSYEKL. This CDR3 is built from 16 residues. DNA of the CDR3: TGCGCCAGCAGCCTCTTTGACCAGGCGGGGTACAATGAGCAGTTCTTC. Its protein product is CASSLFDQAGYNEQFF.

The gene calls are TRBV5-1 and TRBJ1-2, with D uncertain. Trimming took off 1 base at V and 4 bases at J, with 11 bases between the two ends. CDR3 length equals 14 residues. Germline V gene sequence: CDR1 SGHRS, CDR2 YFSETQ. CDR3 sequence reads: CASSLSSAPYGYTF. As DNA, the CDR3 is TGCGCCAGCAGCTTGTCCAGCGCCCCCTATGGCTACACCTTC.

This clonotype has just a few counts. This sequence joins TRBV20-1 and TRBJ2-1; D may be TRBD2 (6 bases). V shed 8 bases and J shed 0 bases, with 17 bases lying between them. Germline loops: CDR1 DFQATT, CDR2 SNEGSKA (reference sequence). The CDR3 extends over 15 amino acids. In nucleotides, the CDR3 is TGCAGTTTTACCGGGGGTTGGAGCTCCTACAATGAGCAGTTCTTC. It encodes CSFTGGWSSYNEQFF.

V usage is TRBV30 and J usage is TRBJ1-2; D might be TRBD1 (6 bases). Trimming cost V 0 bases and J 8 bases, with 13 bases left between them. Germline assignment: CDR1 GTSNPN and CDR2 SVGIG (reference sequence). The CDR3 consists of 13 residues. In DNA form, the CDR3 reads TGTGCCTGGAGTGTACAGGGCGACGGCGGCTACACCTTC. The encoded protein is CAWSVQGDGGYTF.

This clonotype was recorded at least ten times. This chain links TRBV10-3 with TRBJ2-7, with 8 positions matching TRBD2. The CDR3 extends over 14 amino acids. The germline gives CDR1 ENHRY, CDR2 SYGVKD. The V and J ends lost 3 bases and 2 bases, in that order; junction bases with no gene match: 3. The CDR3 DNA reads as TGTGCCATCAGTGAAGCGGGAGTGCCCTACGAGCAGTACTTC. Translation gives CAISEAGVPYEQYF.

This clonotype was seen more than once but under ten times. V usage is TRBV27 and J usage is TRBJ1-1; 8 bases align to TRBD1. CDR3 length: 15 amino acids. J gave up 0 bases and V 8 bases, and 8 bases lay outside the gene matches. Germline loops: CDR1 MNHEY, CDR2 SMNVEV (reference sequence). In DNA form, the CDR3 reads TGTGCCAGCGGGGACCGACAGGGGATGAACACTGAAGCTTTCTTT. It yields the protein CASGDRQGMNTEAFF.

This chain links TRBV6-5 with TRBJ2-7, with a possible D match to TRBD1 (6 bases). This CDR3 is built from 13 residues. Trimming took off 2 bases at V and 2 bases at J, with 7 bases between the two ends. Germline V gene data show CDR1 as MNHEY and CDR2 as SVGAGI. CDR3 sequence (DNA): TGTGCCAGCAGTTACGCAGGGGCCTACGAGCAGTACTTC. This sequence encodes CASSYAGAYEQYF.

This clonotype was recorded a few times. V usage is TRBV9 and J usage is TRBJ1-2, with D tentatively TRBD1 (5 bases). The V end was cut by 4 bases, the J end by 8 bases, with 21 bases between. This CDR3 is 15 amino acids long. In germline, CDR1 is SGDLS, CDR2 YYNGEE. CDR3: CASSPLSDTLSGYTF. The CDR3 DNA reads TGTGCCAGCAGCCCCCTCTCGGACACCCTCTCCGGCTACACCTTC.

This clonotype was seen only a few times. The CDR3 nucleotides are TGCGCCAGCAGCCAAGCCGGGGTAGCGGGAGATTTTAATGAGCAGTTCTTC. The encoded protein is CASSQAGVAGDFNEQFF. The chain is built from TRBV4-3 and TRBJ2-1; 9 bases map to TRBD2. Trimming cost V 1 base and J 7 bases; bases outside gene matches: 11. CDR1 and CDR2 from the germline V gene are LGHNA and YSLEER. The CDR3 extends over 17 amino acids.

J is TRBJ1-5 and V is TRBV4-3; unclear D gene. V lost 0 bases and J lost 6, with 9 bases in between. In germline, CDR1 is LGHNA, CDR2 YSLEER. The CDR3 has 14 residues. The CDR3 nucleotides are TGCGCCAGCAGCCAAGATACGGGCCCTCAGCCCCAGCATTTT. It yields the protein CASSQDTGPQPQHF.

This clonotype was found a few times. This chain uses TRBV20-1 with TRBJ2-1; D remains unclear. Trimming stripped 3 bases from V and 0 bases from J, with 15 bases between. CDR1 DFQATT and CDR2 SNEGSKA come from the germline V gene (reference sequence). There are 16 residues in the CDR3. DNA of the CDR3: TGCAGTGCTAGTCCCCCCGGCACGAGCTCCTACAATGAGCAGTTCTTC. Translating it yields CSASPPGTSSYNEQFF.

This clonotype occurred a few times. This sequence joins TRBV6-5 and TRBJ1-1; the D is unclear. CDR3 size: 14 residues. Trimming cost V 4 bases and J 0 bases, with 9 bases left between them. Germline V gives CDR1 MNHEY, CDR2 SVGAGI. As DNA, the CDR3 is TGTGCCAGCAGTTCCGACACATTGAACACTGAAGCTTTCTTT. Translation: CASSSDTLNTEAFF.

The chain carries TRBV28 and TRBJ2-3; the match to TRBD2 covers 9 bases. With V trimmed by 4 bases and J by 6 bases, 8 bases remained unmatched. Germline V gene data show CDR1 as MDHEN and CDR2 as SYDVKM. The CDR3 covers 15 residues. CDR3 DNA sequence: TGTGCCAGCAGTTCACTAGCGGGCGCGGTGGATACGCAGTATTTT. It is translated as CASSSLAGAVDTQYF.

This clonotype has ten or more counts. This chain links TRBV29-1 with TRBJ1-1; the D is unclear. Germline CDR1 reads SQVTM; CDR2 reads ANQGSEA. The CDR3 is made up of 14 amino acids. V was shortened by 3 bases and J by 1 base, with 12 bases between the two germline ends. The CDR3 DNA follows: TGCAGCGTTGACTTTGGGTGGGGGAACACTGAAGCTTTCTTT. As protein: CSVDFGWGNTEAFF.

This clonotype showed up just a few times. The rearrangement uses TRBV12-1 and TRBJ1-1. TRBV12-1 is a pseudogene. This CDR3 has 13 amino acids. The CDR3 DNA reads TGTGCCAGCAGCCTCACGTTTAGTGGTTTAGCTTTCTTT. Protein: CASSLTFSGLAFF.

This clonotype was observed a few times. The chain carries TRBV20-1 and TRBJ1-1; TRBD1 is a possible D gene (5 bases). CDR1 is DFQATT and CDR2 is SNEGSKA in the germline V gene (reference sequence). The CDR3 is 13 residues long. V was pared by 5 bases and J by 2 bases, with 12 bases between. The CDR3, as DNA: TGCAGTGCTGAGACAGACACTAACACTGAAGCTTTCTTT. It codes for CSAETDTNTEAFF.

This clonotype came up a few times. CDR3 sequence: CASGLGQDNSPLHF. The DNA for the CDR3 is TGTGCCAGCGGACTAGGACAAGATAATTCACCCCTCCACTTT. This chain joins TRBV28 and TRBJ1-6; TRBD1 is a possible D gene (5 bases). Per germline, CDR1 MDHEN and CDR2 SYDVKM. This CDR3 is 14 amino acids long. V was clipped by 8 bases and J by 5 bases, with 13 bases between them.

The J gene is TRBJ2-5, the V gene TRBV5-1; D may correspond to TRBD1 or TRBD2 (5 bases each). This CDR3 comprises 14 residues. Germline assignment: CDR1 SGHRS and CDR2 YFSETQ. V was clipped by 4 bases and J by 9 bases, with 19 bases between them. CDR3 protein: CASSVGVNNQPQYF. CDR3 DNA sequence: TGCGCCAGCAGCGTGGGGGTTAACAATCAGCCCCAGTACTTC.